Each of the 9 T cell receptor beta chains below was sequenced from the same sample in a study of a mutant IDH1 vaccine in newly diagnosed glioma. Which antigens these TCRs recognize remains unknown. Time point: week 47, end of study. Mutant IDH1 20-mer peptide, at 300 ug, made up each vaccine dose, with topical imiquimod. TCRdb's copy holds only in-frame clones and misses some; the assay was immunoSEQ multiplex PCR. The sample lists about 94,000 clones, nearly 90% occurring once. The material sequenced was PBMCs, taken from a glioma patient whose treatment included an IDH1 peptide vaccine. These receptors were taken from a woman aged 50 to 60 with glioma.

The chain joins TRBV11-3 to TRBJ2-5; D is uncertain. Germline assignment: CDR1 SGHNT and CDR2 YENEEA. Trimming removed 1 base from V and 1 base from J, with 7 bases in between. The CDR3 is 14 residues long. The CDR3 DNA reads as TGTGCCAGCAGCTTAGGGCCAGGCCAAGAGACCCAGTACTTC. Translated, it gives CASSLGPGQETQYF.

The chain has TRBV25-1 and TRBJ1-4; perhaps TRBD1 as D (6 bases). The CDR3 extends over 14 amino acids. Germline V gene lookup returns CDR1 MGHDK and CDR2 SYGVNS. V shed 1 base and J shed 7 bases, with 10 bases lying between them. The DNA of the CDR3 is TGTGCCAGCAGTGAATCAGGGGCGTTTGAAAAACTGTTTTTT. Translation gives CASSESGAFEKLFF.

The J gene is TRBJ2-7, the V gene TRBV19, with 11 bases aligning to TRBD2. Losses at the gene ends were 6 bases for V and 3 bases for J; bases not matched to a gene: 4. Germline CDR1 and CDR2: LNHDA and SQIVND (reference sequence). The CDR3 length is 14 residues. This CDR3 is CASSKLAGDYEQYF. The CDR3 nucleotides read TGTGCCAGTAGCAAACTAGCGGGAGACTACGAGCAGTACTTC.

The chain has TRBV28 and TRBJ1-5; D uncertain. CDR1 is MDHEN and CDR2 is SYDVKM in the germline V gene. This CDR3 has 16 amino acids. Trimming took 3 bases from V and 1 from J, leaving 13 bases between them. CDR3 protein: CASSLGNAASNQPQHF. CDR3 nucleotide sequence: TGTGCCAGCAGTTTGGGGAACGCGGCAAGCAATCAGCCCCAGCATTTT. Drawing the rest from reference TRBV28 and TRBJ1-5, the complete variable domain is DVKVTQSSRYLVKRTGEKVFLECVQDMDHENMFWYRQDPGLGLRLIYFSYDVKMKEKGDIPEGYSVSREKKERFSLILESASTNQTSMYLCASSLGNAASNQPQHFGDGTRLSIL.

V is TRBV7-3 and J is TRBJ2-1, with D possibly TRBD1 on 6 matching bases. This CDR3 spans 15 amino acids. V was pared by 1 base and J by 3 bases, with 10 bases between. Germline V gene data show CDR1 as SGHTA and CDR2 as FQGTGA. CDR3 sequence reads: CASSLMTGGYNEQFF. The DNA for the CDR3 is TGTGCCAGCAGCTTAATGACAGGAGGCTACAATGAGCAGTTCTTC.

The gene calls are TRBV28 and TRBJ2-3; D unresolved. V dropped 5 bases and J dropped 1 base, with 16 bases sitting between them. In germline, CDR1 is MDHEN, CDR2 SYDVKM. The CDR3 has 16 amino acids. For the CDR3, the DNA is TGTGCCAGCAGTCACGCAGCGTTCCTGGGCACAGATACGCAGTATTTT. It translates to CASSHAAFLGTDTQYF.

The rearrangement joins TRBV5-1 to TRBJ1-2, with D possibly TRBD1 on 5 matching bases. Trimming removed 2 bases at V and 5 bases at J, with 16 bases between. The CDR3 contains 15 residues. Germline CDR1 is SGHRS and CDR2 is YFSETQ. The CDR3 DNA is TGCGCCAGCAGCTTATCCGGGACTGGTCCGTATGGCTACACCTTC. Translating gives CASSLSGTGPYGYTF.

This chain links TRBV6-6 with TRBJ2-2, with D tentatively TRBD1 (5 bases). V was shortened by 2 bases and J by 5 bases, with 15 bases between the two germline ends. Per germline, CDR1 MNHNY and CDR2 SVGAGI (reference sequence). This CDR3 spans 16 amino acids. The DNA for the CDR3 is TGTGCCAGCAGTTACCCCACGCAGGGTCGGACCGGGGAGCTGTTTTTT. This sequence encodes CASSYPTQGRTGELFF.

This CDR3 reads CASTGEFGATEAFF. The DNA for the CDR3 is TGTGCCTCGACAGGGGAGTTCGGGGCCACCGAAGCTTTCTTT. The chain links TRBV30 to TRBJ1-1, with TRBD1 matching 8 bases. V lost 7 bases, J lost 8 bases, and 15 bases stayed unmatched. The CDR3 has 14 residues. The germline CDR1 and CDR2 sequences are GTSNPN and SVGIG (reference sequence).